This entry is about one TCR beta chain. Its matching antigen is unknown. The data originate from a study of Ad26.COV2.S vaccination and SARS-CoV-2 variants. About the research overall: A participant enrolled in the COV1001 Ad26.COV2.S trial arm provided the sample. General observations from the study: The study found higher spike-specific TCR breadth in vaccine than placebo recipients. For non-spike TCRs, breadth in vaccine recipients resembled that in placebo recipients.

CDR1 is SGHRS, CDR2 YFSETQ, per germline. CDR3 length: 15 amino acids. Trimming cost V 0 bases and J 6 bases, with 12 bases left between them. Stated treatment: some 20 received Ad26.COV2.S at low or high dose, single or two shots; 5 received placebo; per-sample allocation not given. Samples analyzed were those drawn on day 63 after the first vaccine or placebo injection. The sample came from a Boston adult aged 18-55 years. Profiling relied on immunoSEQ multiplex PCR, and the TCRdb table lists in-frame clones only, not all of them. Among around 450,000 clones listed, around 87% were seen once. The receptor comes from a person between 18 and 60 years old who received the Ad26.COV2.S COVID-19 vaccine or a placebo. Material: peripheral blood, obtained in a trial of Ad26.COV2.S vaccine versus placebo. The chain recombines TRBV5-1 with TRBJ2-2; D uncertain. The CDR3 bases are TGCGCCAGCAGCTTGGAACCTAGACGCTCCGGGGAGCTGTTTTTT. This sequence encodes CASSLEPRRSGELFF.